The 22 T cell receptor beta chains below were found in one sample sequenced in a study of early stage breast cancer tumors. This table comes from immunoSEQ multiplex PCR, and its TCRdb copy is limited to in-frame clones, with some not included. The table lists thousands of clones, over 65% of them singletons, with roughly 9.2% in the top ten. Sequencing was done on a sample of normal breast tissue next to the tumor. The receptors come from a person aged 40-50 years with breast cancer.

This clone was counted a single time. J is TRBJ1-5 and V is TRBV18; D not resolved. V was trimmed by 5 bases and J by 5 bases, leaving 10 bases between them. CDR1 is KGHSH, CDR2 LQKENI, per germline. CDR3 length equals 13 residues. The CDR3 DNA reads TGTGCCAGCTCATCAAAGGGTTATCAGCCCCAGCATTTT. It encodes CASSSKGYQPQHF.

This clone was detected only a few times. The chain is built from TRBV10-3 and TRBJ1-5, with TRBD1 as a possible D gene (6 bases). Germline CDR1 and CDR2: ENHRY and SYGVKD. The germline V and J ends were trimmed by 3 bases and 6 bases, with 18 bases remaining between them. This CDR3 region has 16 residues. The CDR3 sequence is CAISDPKQGSGQPQHF. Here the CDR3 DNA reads TGTGCCATCAGTGACCCCAAACAGGGATCAGGTCAGCCCCAGCATTTT.

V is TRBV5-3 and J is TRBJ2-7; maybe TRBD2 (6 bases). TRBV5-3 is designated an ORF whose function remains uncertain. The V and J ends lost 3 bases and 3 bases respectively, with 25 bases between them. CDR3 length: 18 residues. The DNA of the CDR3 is TGTGCCAGAAGCTCGCAAAGCGGGCTCGTCCGCTATGACTACGAGCAGTACTTC. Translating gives CARSSQSGLVRYDYEQYF.

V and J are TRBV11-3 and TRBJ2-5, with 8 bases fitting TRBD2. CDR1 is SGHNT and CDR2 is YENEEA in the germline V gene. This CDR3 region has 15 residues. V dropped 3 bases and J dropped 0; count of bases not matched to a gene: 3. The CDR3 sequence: CASSFTSGDQETQYF. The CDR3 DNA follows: TGTGCCAGCAGCTTCACTAGCGGAGACCAAGAGACCCAGTACTTC.

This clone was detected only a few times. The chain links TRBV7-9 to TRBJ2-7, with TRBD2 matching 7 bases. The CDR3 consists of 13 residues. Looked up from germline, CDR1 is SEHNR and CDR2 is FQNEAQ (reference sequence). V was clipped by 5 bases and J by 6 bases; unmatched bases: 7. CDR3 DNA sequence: TGTGCCAGCAGCCTGGGACTATACTCCGAGCAGTACTTC. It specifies CASSLGLYSEQYF.

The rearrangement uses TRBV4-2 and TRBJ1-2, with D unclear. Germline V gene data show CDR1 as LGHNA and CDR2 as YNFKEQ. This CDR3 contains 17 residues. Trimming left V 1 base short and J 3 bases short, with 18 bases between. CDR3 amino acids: CASSQGLGGRGDYGYTF. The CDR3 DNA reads TGTGCCAGCAGCCAAGGCTTGGGCGGCCGCGGGGACTATGGCTACACCTTC.

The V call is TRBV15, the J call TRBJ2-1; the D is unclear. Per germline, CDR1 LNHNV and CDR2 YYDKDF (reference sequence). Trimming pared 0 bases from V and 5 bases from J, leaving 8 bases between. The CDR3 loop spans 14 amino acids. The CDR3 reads CATSRDRLDNEQFF. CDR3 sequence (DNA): TGTGCCACCAGCAGAGACCGACTTGACAATGAGCAGTTCTTC.

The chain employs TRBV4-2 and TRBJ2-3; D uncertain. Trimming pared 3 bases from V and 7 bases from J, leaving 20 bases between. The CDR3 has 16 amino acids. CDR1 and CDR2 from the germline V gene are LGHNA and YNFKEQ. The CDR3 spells CASSQVTAPARNTQYF. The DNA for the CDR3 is TGTGCCAGCAGCCAGGTCACAGCCCCAGCCCGAAATACGCAGTATTTT.

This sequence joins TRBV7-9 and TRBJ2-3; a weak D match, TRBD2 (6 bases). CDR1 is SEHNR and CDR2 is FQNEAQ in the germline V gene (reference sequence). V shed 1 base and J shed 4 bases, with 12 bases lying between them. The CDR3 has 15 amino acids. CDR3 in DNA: TGTGCCAGCAGCTTAGGGGCCTGGGAGGCAGATACGCAGTATTTT. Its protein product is CASSLGAWEADTQYF.

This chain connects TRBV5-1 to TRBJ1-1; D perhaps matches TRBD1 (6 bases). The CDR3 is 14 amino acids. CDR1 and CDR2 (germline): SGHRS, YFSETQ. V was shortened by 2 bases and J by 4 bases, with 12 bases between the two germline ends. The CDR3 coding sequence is TGCGCCAGCAGCTTTAGGGGAGGGGGCACTGAAGCTTTCTTT. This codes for CASSFRGGGTEAFF.

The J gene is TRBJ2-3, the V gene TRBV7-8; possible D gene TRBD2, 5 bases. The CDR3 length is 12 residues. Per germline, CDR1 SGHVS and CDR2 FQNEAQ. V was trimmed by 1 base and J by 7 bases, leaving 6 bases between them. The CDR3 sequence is CASSLGGHTQYF. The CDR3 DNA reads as TGTGCCAGCAGCTTAGGCGGGCATACGCAGTATTTT.

CDR3 sequence (DNA): TGTGCCAGCGGTGGGAATGGCTACACCTTC. This gives the protein CASGGNGYTF. The rearrangement links TRBV18 to TRBJ1-2; no firm D call. CDR3 length: 10 amino acids. Germline assignment: CDR1 KGHSH and CDR2 LQKENI. Trimming left V 8 bases short and J 6 bases short, with 7 bases between. The complete variable domain, with remaining parts taken from reference TRBV18 and TRBJ1-2, reads NAGVMQNPRHLVRRRGQEARLRCSPMKGHSHVYWYRQLPEEGLKFMVYLQKENIIDESGMPKERFSAEFPKEGPSILRIQQVVRGDSAAYFCASGGNGYTFGSGTRLTVV.

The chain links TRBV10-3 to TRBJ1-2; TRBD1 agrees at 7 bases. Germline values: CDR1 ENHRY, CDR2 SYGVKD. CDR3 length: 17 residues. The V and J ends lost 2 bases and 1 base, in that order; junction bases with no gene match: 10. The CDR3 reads CAISELKHRGSNYGYTF. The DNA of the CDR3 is TGTGCCATCAGTGAGCTTAAACACAGGGGCAGTAACTATGGCTACACCTTC.

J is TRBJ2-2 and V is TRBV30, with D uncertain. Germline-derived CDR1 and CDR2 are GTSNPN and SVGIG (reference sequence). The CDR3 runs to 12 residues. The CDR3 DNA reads TGTGCTTCCGCTGCGAACACCGGGGAGCTGTTTTTT. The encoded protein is CASAANTGELFF.

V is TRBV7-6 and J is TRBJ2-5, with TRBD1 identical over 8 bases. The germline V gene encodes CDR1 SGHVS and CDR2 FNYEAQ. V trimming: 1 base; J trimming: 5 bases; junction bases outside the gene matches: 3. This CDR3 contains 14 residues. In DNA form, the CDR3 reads TGTGCCAGCAGCTTAGGGACAGGGTGGGAGACCCAGTACTTC. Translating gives CASSLGTGWETQYF.

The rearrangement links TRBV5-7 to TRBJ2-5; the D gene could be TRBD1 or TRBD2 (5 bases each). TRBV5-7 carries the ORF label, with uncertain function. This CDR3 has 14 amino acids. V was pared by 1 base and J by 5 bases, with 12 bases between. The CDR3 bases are TGTGCCAGCAGCTTGAGATTGGGACCCGAGACCCAGTACTTC. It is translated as CASSLRLGPETQYF.

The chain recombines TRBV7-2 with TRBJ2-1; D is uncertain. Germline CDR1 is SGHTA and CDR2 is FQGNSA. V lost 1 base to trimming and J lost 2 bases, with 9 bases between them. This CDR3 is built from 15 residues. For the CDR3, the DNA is TGTGCCAGCAGCTTAGGACGTCGCCCCTACAATGAGCAGTTCTTC. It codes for CASSLGRRPYNEQFF.

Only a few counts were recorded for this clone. CDR3 sequence reads: CASSPHIEEQYF. The CDR3 region has the DNA TGTGCCAGCAGCCCACACATAGAGGAGCAGTACTTC. This chain links TRBV11-3 with TRBJ2-7; no clear D gene. CDR1 is SGHNT, CDR2 YENEEA, per germline. CDR3 length: 12 residues. V was shortened by 5 bases and J by 7 bases, with 12 bases between the two germline ends.

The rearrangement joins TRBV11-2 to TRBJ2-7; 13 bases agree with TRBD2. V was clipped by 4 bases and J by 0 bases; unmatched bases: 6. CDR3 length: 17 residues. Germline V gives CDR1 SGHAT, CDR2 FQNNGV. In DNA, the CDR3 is TGTGCCAGCAGCTCCGGGACTAGCGGGACGAGCTCCTACGAGCAGTACTTC. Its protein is CASSSGTSGTSSYEQYF.

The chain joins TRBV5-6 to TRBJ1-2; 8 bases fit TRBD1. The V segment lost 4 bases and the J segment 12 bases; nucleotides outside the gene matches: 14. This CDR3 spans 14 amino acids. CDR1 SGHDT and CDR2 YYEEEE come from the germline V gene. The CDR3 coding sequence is TGTGCCAGCAGCCGGACAGGGCCAAAATCCTCAAACACCTTC. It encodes CASSRTGPKSSNTF.

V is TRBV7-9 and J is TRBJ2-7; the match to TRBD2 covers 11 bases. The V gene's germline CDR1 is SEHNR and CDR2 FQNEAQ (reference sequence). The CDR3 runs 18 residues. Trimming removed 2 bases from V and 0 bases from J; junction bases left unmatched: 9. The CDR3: CASSLPSRTSGPSYEQYF. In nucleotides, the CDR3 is TGTGCCAGCAGCTTACCGAGTCGGACTAGCGGGCCCTCCTACGAGCAGTACTTC.

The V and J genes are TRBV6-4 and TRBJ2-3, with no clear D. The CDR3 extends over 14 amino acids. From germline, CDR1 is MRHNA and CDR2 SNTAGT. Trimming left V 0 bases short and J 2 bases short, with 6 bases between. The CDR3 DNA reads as TGTGCCAGCAGTGACTCAGGATCCACAGATACGCAGTATTTT. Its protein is CASSDSGSTDTQYF.